This T cell receptor beta chain originates from a study of blood T cell repertoires in COVID-19. Study overall: The origin of the acute and convalescent COVID-19 samples was the United States, Italy and Spain. T cells, B-cell-depleted T cells, or PBMCs supplied cDNA or gDNA.

The CDR3 covers 19 residues. V was pared by 4 bases and J by 3 bases, with 18 bases of the junction left unmatched. Germline assignment: CDR1 SGHTA and CDR2 FQGTGA. Original methodology: Reference gene primer amplification in the assay estimated nucleated cell counts. The table came from immunoSEQ multiplex PCR; TCRdb's copy has only in-frame clones and leaves some out. V and J calls and clone size are those listed in that table; D and trimming were worked out from the DNA. The sample yields about 220,000 clones, approximately 77% seen once. The clonotype originates from a woman older than 75 with acute or convalescent COVID-19. The rearrangement links TRBV7-3 to TRBJ1-1, with 9 bases fitting TRBD1. The material sequenced was peripheral blood. CDR3 sequence: CASSSLGGQGRSWDTEAFF. The CDR3 nucleotides read TGTGCCAGCAGCTCCCTCGGGGGACAGGGAAGAAGTTGGGACACTGAAGCTTTCTTT. The variable domain in full, with the rest retrieved from reference TRBV7-3 and TRBJ1-1, is GAGVSQTPSNKVTEKGKYVELRCDPISGHTALYWYRQSLGQGPEFLIYFQGTGAADDSGLPNDRFFAVRPEGSVSTLKIQRTERGDSAVYLCASSSLGGQGRSWDTEAFFGQGTRLTVV.